This T cell receptor (beta chain) was sequenced for a study of OX40 agonist ivuxolimab in advanced cancers. A note on the overall study: Ivuxolimab was an agonistic, fully human IgG2 monoclonal antibody directed against OX40 (CD134), a costimulatory receptor. Intravenous ivuxolimab was administered to patients every 2 weeks at six dose levels: 0.01, 0.1, 0.3, 1.5, 3 and 10 mg/kg. Of the roughly 51 dose-escalation patients, hepatocellular carcinoma was present in approximately 20, melanoma in approximately 15, renal cell carcinoma in 9 and head and neck cancer in 9. In the dose-escalation cohort, roughly 80% of patients were male, and the mean age was around 60 years, with a range of about 20 to 90. Prior anti-PD-1, anti-PD-L1 or anti-CTLA-4 therapy was permitted, and checkpoint inhibitors had been received by roughly 40% of dose-escalation patients. Partial responses occurred in three dose-escalation patients: two with cutaneous melanoma and one with hepatocellular carcinoma. The point of sequencing TCRbeta in the periphery was to test whether ivuxolimab changed TCR sequence diversity and drove clonal T-cell expansion. The monotherapy dose-escalation portion (N ≈ 52 patients) of the phase I ivuxolimab trial is reported in the paper.

In the case of this clone: Its antigen is not yet known. One base away there is no much larger clone; base qualities are not given.

Overall study results and their limits: In the 0.1-3.0 mg/kg groups, partial responders were among the patients with the lowest normalized peripheral clonal expansion, particularly in CD8+ T cells. Clonal expansion of both CD4+ and CD8+ blood T cells was observed from baseline to week 6 at doses 0.1 to 3.0 mg/kg. After ivuxolimab, expanded clones were on average more numerous among CD8+ T cells than among CD4+ T cells. Low levels of normalized T-cell clonal expansion were also seen in some patients who did not respond. Which antigens the clonally expanded peripheral T cells were specific for was not determined.

Reading the germline V gene gives CDR1 SGHDT and CDR2 YYEEEE. From the cysteine up to the phenylalanine, the CDR3 has a length of 12 residues. Just CDR3 DNA is preserved here, 36 bases in frame from base 1. Patients with autoimmune disease history or receiving systemic immunosuppression were excluded from the trial. In every dose cohort, peripheral blood was drawn for TCR sequencing at baseline, cycle 4 day 1, and cycle 7 day 1. The samples were taken from a phase I, first-in-human, multicenter, open-label dose-escalation trial of ivuxolimab. Adults with locally advanced or metastatic head and neck squamous cell, hepatocellular, melanoma or renal cell carcinoma were enrolled in the trial. Before TCR sequencing, CD4+ and CD8+ T cells were separately sorted from peripheral blood. To sequence the TCRbeta CDR3 region, genomic DNA was isolated from the sorted cells. TCRbeta CDR3 regions were sequenced using the immunoSEQ Assay. TCRdb holds this immuneACCESS table with in-frame rearrangements only. Some clones are missing; in checked studies, unresolved V genes explain under half, and the rest has no known cause. The sample table contains 89,000 or so clones; only one count was recorded for about 89% of them. About 7.6% of the sample is in the top ten clones.

The material was CD4+ or CD8+ T cells sorted from blood, obtained in a trial of the OX40 agonist ivuxolimab. This chain joins TRBV5-6 to TRBJ1-4, and the D gene may be TRBD1, 5 bases matching. This receptor was obtained from an adult with an advanced solid tumor such as melanoma, head and neck, liver or kidney cancer. The nucleotide sequence reads as follows: TGTGCGTCCGAAGGGGTTGGTGAAAAACTGTTTTTT. This gives the protein CASEGVGEKLFF.